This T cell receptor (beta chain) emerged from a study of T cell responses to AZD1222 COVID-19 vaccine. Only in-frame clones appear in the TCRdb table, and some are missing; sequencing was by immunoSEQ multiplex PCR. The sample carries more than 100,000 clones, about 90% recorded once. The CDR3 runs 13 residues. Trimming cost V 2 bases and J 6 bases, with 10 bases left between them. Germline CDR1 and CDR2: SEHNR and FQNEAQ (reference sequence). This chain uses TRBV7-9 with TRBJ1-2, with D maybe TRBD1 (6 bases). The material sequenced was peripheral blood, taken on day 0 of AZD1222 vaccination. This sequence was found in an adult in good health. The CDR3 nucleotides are TGTGCCAGCAGCTTATGGGGGGCTGATGGCTACACCTTC. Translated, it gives CASSLWGADGYTF. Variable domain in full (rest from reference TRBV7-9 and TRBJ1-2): DTGVSQNPRHKITKRGQNVTFRCDPISEHNRLYWYRQTLGQGPEFLTYFQNEAQLEKSRLLSDRFSAERPKGSFSTLEIQRTEQGDSAMYLCASSLWGADGYTFGSGTRLTVV.